One sample yielded the 11 T cell receptor beta chains listed below, sequenced in a study of blood T cells in healthy people across ages (dated by TCRdb to between 2014 and 2016). Libraries were made using 5' RACE. TCRdb shows the sequencer as Illumina HiSeq 2500. A second PCR of roughly 7 to 12 cycles was run with a J-beta primer mix and a sample-barcoded 5' primer. TCRdb cleaned the public reads at Q25 with fastp, built clones with MiXCR and kept in-frame beta chains. When rows share a CDR3 protein, they turn into one entry using the most common DNA and genes. This sample lists about 1.1 million distinct CDR3 sequences; 30% to 40% were detected once. The ten largest account for over 10% of the sample. Sequencing was performed on blood. The source of these receptors is a young man in good health.

This chain uses TRBV4-1 with TRBJ1-2; 7 bases agree with TRBD1. There are 13 residues in the CDR3. J was trimmed by 8 bases and V by 3 bases; bases with no gene match: 6. Germline CDR1 is MGHRA and CDR2 is YSYEKL. CDR3 region: CASSQRTGWGYTF. CDR3 DNA sequence: TGCGCCAGCAGCCAGAGGACAGGTTGGGGCTACACCTTC.

The chain carries TRBV20-1 and TRBJ2-1, with 13 bases fitting TRBD2. The DNA end is a closer match to TRBJ2-7, so the J assignment may be wrong. CDR1 and CDR2 (germline): DFQATT, SNEGSKA (reference sequence). The CDR3 extends over 13 amino acids. In DNA, the CDR3 is TGCAGTGCTAGGACTAGCGGGAGGAATGAGCAGTACTTC. Translated, it gives CSARTSGRNEQYF.

V is TRBV12-3 or TRBV12-4 and J is TRBJ2-1; 10 bases are a match to TRBD2. This CDR3 has 16 amino acids. Unmatched junction bases numbered 6, after V lost 2 bases and J lost 5 bases. CDR3 nucleotide sequence: TGTGCCAGCAGTTTAAGCGGGGGGGCCGGTGACAATGAGCAGTTCTTC. Its protein is CASSLSGGAGDNEQFF.

The chain is built from TRBV29-1 and TRBJ2-5; D not certain. The J call may be mistaken, given a closer DNA end match to TRBJ2-7. Germline CDR1 SQVTM, CDR2 ANQGSEA. This CDR3 region has 13 residues. CDR3 coding DNA: TGCAGCGGTGAGGCTCGGGCATTTGGCGAGCAGTACTTC. Its protein product is CSGEARAFGEQYF.

The chain joins TRBV29-1 to TRBJ1-2; 7 bases are a match to TRBD1. The CDR3 runs 12 residues. V gave up 6 bases and J gave up 8 bases; unmatched junction bases: 9. The V gene's germline CDR1 is SQVTM and CDR2 ANQGSEA. CDR3 sequence reads: CSVTGLSQGYTF. CDR3 DNA sequence: TGCAGCGTGACAGGGCTCTCGCAAGGCTACACCTTC. The entire variable domain, with the rest obtained from reference TRBV29-1 and TRBJ1-2, is as follows: SAVISQKPSRDICQRGTSLTIQCQVDSQVTMMFWYRQQPGQSLTLIATANQGSEATYESGFVIDKFPISRPNLTFSTLTVSNMSPEDSSIYLCSVTGLSQGYTFGSGTRLTVV.

This clonotype showed up just once. The gene calls are TRBV20-1 and TRBJ2-1, with D unclear. The V end lost 3 bases, the J end lost 4 bases, and 22 bases lay between the germline ends. CDR1 DFQATT and CDR2 SNEGSKA come from the germline V gene (reference sequence). The CDR3 covers 17 residues. DNA for the CDR3: TGCAGTGCTAGTACTCGTACCGCACCCGAGACGTACAATGAGCAGTTCTTC. Amino acid sequence: CSASTRTAPETYNEQFF.

This clonotype has more than one count but fewer than ten. This sequence joins TRBV7-2 and TRBJ2-3; TRBD1 agrees at 9 bases. The CDR3 runs to 16 residues. The ends lost 6 bases at V and 4 bases at J; junction bases unmatched: 11. From germline, CDR1 is SGHTA and CDR2 FQGNSA. CDR3 protein: CASRLSGTGYSDTQYF. Written as DNA, the CDR3 is TGTGCCAGCAGGCTCTCCGGGACAGGGTATTCAGATACGCAGTATTTT.

This chain joins TRBV12-3 or TRBV12-4 and TRBJ2-1; TRBD1 might be the D (7 bases). Trimming took off 3 bases at V and 6 bases at J, with 15 bases between the two ends. This CDR3 region has 15 residues. CDR3 DNA sequence: TGTGCCAGCAGTTTCCAGGGGGGCAAACCCAATGAGCAGTTCTTC. Its protein is CASSFQGGKPNEQFF.

This clonotype was picked up many times. J is TRBJ2-1 and V is TRBV7-2, with D maybe TRBD2 (6 bases). The germline CDR1 and CDR2 sequences are SGHTA and FQGNSA. With 3 bases removed from V and 6 bases from J, the gap between germline ends came to 9 bases. This CDR3 has 13 amino acids. The CDR3 sequence: CASSFGGINEQFF. CDR3 sequence (DNA): TGTGCCAGCAGCTTCGGGGGAATCAATGAGCAGTTCTTC.

The CDR3 nucleotides read TGTGCCAGCAGCCCAAGCGGGGGATCGGTACAGCCCCAGCATTTT. This encodes CASSPSGGSVQPQHF. The chain carries TRBV7-2 and TRBJ1-5; a possible D gene is TRBD1 (5 bases). The V gene's germline CDR1 is SGHTA and CDR2 FQGNSA. The CDR3 has 15 residues. V gave up 5 bases and J gave up 7 bases, with 18 bases separating them.

This clonotype was seen at least ten times. The genes are TRBV7-2 and TRBJ2-7; the D is unclear. Trimming stripped 1 base from V and 3 bases from J, with 7 bases between. Germline loops: CDR1 SGHTA, CDR2 FQGNSA. The CDR3 is 13 amino acids. CDR3 DNA: TGTGCCAGCAGCTTAGAGGGCCTCTACGAGCAGTACTTC. Its translation: CASSLEGLYEQYF.